This T cell receptor (beta chain) was captured in a study of radiotherapy plus CTLA-4 blockade in lung cancer. The overall study: Objective responses occurred in around 18% of patients; around 30% had disease control. Broader study findings: Alongside interferon-beta, early blood T cell clone dynamics were reportedly the best predictor of response. Radiotherapy plus ipilimumab was followed by expansion in blood of tumor-derived TCR clones.

Focal radiation plus CTLA-4 blockade with ipilimumab was administered to patients who had chemo-refractory metastatic non-small-cell lung cancer. Only one count was recorded for this clone. Its antigen is unidentified. Here immunoSEQ multiplex PCR was the method, and the copy in TCRdb shows in-frame clones only, minus some. The table includes approximately 82,000 clones, approximately 80% detected once. This specimen consisted of peripheral blood, obtained from a patient treated with radiotherapy plus ipilimumab. The receptor comes from a human donor with non-small cell lung cancer that progressed on radiotherapy plus ipilimumab.

The CDR3 here is CAIKQGASGELFF. The CDR3 DNA reads as TGTGCCATCAAGCAGGGGGCGTCCGGGGAGCTGTTTTTT. The rearrangement links TRBV10-3 to TRBJ2-2, with 8 bases matching TRBD1. Germline CDR1 ENHRY, CDR2 SYGVKD. This CDR3 comprises 13 residues. V dropped 7 bases and J dropped 6; count of bases not matched to a gene: 4.